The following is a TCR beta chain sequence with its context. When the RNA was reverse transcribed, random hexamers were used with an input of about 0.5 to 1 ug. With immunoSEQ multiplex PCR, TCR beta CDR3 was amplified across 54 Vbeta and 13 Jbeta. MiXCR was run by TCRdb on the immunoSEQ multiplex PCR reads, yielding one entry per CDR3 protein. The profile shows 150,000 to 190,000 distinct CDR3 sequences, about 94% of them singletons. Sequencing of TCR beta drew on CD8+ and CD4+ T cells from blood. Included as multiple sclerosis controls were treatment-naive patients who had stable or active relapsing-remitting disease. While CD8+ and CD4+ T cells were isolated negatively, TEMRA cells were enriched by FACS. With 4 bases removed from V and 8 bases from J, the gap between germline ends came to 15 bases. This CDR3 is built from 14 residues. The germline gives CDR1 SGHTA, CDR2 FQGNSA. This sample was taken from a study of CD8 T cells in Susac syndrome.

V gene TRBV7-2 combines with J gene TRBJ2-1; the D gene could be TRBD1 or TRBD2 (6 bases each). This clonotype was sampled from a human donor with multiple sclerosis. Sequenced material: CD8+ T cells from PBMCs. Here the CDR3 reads CASSSGLTGYEQFF. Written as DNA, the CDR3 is TGTGCCAGCAGCTCGGGACTGACAGGCTATGAGCAGTTCTTC.